Each of the 27 T cell receptor beta chains below was sequenced from the same sample in a study of T cells in Graves' hyperthyroidism and ophthalmopathy. Amplified regions were TCR beta CDR3 sequences from RNA transcripts. First-round RT-PCR of the TCR CDR3 relied on the HTBI primer set. TCRdb independently ran MiXCR on the multiplex PCR reads; one entry per CDR3 protein. Altogether roughly 740,000 distinct CDR3 sequences are present, around 17% being singletons, with the ten largest covering over 7.5%. Sequencing used blood. The receptor source for this set is a man aged 18-30 years with Graves' hyperthyroidism.

This clonotype was counted a few times. The V call is TRBV7-9, the J call TRBJ1-1; D is uncertain. CDR1 SEHNR and CDR2 FQNEAQ come from the germline V gene (reference sequence). V lost 3 bases to trimming and J lost 6 bases, with 8 bases between them. This CDR3 has 12 residues. The chain's CDR3 is CASSLDLSEAFF. The CDR3, as DNA: TGTGCCAGCAGCTTGGACCTTTCTGAAGCTTTCTTT.

This clonotype was counted between two and nine times. This rearrangement joins TRBV7-9 to TRBJ2-2, with D perhaps matching TRBD2 (5 bases). The CDR3 runs to 15 residues. Between the trimmed V and J ends, which lost 3 bases and 0 bases, there was a span of 8 bases. CDR1 SEHNR and CDR2 FQNEAQ come from the germline V gene (reference sequence). The CDR3 reads CASSLRVSNTGELFF. CDR3 sequence (DNA): TGTGCCAGCAGCTTGCGGGTCTCGAACACCGGGGAGCTGTTTTTT. The whole variable domain, remainder taken from reference TRBV7-9 and TRBJ2-2, is DTGVSQNPRHKITKRGQNVTFRCDPISEHNRLYWYRQTLGQGPEFLTYFQNEAQLEKSRLLSDRFSAERPKGSFSTLEIQRTEQGDSAMYLCASSLRVSNTGELFFGEGSRLTVL.

The rearrangement links TRBV5-1 to TRBJ1-1; D gene unclear. This CDR3 has 13 amino acids. In germline, CDR1 is SGHRS, CDR2 YFSETQ. The ends were cut back, 4 bases at V and 4 bases at J, with 11 bases in the middle. The CDR3 here is CASSVGSGTEAFF. In nucleotides, the CDR3 is TGCGCCAGCAGCGTGGGTAGTGGCACTGAAGCTTTCTTT.

This clonotype has ten or more counts. The chain recombines TRBV6-2 or TRBV6-3 with TRBJ2-7; perhaps TRBD1 as D (5 bases). Germline V gene sequence: CDR1 MNHEY, CDR2 SVGEGT. This CDR3 region has 13 residues. V lost 4 bases, J lost 2 bases, and 9 bases lay in between. The CDR3 sequence is CASSSQGTYEQYF. CDR3 sequence (DNA): TGTGCCAGCAGTTCGCAGGGCACCTACGAGCAGTACTTC.

This clonotype showed up many times. The V gene is TRBV28, the J gene TRBJ2-5; no firm D call. The germline V gene has CDR1 MDHEN and CDR2 SYDVKM. Deletions cut 5 bases from V and 2 bases from J, with 12 bases between. This CDR3 is built from 14 residues. As DNA, the CDR3 is TGTGCCAGCAGTCCCCGTTACCCACAAGAGACCCAGTACTTC. This gives the protein CASSPRYPQETQYF.

The V and J genes are TRBV6-1 and TRBJ2-5; a possible D gene is TRBD2 (5 bases). Per the germline V gene, CDR1 is MNHNS and CDR2 is SASEGT. There are 14 residues in the CDR3. V was trimmed by 7 bases and J by 4 bases, leaving 16 bases between them. The CDR3 bases are TGTGCCAGCACCACAATCGAGCGGAGAGAGACCCAGTACTTC. It codes for CASTTIERRETQYF.

This clonotype appeared many times. The chain combines TRBV12-3 or TRBV12-4 with TRBJ2-1; 11 bases match TRBD2. V was clipped by 5 bases and J by 4 bases; unmatched bases: 4. The CDR3 totals 15 residues. The CDR3 DNA reads TGTGCCAGCAGTCGGACTAGCGGGCGATACAATGAGCAGTTCTTC. Residues: CASSRTSGRYNEQFF.

This chain links TRBV11-3 with TRBJ2-7; D uncertain. CDR1 SGHNT and CDR2 YENEEA come from the germline V gene. V was cut by 5 bases and J by 2 bases, with 13 bases left in between. The CDR3 sequence is 14 residues long. The chain's CDR3 is CASSDTGLTYEQYF. The CDR3 DNA reads TGTGCCAGCAGCGACACGGGCCTTACCTACGAGCAGTACTTC.

There are many counts of this clonotype. The V and J genes are TRBV12-3 or TRBV12-4 and TRBJ1-2; 7 nucleotides match TRBD1. The V segment lost 10 bases and the J segment 8 bases; nucleotides outside the gene matches: 7. This CDR3 has 11 residues. CDR3 sequence: CATKRDSGYTF. The CDR3, as DNA: TGTGCCACTAAACGGGACAGCGGCTACACCTTC.

This clonotype was seen a handful of times. J is TRBJ2-1 and V is TRBV20-1; 7 bases agree with TRBD2. Germline assignment: CDR1 DFQATT and CDR2 SNEGSKA (reference sequence). This CDR3 has 15 amino acids. V trimming: 4 bases; J trimming: 7 bases; junction bases outside the gene matches: 13. The CDR3 sequence: CSAIQTGRAGNEQFF. The CDR3 bases are TGCAGTGCTATTCAGACGGGGAGGGCCGGAAATGAGCAGTTCTTC.

This clonotype was found many times. CDR3 region: CSAQGLAAPYEQYF. DNA of the CDR3: TGCAGTGCTCAGGGGCTAGCGGCGCCCTACGAGCAGTACTTC. The chain carries TRBV20-1 and TRBJ2-7, with a weak D call TRBD2 (7 bases). The CDR3 totals 14 residues. Germline V CDR1 and CDR2: DFQATT, SNEGSKA (reference sequence). The ends were cut back, 5 bases at V and 2 bases at J, with 16 bases in the middle.

V usage is TRBV12-3 or TRBV12-4 and J usage is TRBJ1-2; D is uncertain. The CDR3 is 13 amino acids. Trimming left V 3 bases short and J 2 bases short, with 7 bases between. CDR3 DNA sequence: TGTGCCAGCAGTTTTCAGTTGAACTATGGCTACACCTTC. Translated: CASSFQLNYGYTF.

This clonotype showed up many times. The chain uses TRBV12-3 or TRBV12-4 and TRBJ1-1; no clear D gene. V lost 6 bases, J lost 7 bases, and 12 bases lay in between. This CDR3 has 12 amino acids. CDR3 sequence reads: CASSLKGYEAFF. The CDR3 DNA reads TGTGCCAGCAGCTTAAAGGGATATGAAGCTTTCTTT.

The J gene is TRBJ2-2, the V gene TRBV30, with D possibly TRBD1 on 6 matching bases. With 2 bases removed from V and 4 bases from J, the gap between germline ends came to 11 bases. The germline V gene encodes CDR1 GTSNPN and CDR2 SVGIG (reference sequence). The CDR3 has 14 amino acids. This CDR3 is CAWSRAGVTGELFF. The DNA for the CDR3 is TGTGCCTGGAGTCGGGCAGGGGTCACCGGGGAGCTGTTTTTT.

The chain has TRBV7-3 and TRBJ2-3, with 9 nucleotides matching TRBD2. V lost 2 bases and J lost 1; bases outside the gene matches: 4. In germline, CDR1 is SGHTA, CDR2 FQGTGA. CDR3 size: 16 residues. CDR3 coding DNA: TGTGCCAGCAGCTTAGGCCAGCGGGGGGGCACAGATACGCAGTATTTT. It specifies CASSLGQRGGTDTQYF.

This clonotype was found a few times. The chain couples TRBV13 to TRBJ2-2; perhaps TRBD2 as D (6 bases). Germline CDR1 is PRHDT and CDR2 is FYEKMQ (reference sequence). V lost 5 bases to trimming and J lost 7 bases, with 11 bases between them. The CDR3 runs to 13 residues. The CDR3 bases are TGTGCCAGCAGCGGGACTTGGGGCGGGGAGCTGTTTTTT. It translates to CASSGTWGGELFF.

This chain connects TRBV7-9 to TRBJ2-1; 11 nucleotides line up with TRBD2. CDR1 is SEHNR and CDR2 is FQNEAQ in the germline V gene (reference sequence). This CDR3 spans 17 amino acids. V lost 4 bases to trimming and J lost 4 bases; unmatched junction nucleotides: 9. CDR3: CASSYPGLAGKYNEQFF. In nucleotides, the CDR3 is TGTGCCAGCAGCTATCCCGGACTAGCGGGTAAATACAATGAGCAGTTCTTC.

Worth noting for this clonotype: This CDR3 fails to terminate in the conserved phenylalanine or tryptophan, so it likely reflects a read error. The rearrangement links TRBV7-2 to TRBJ1-5; D is uncertain. This CDR3 has 13 amino acids. Germline CDR1 is SGHTA and CDR2 is FQGNSA. Trimming took 4 bases from V and 7 from J, leaving 11 bases between them. CDR3: CASSSRWAQPQHL. The CDR3 DNA follows: TGTGCCAGCAGCTCCCGTTGGGCGCAGCCCCAGCATCTT.

The J gene is TRBJ2-2, the V gene TRBV6-2 or TRBV6-3; TRBD2 matches 7 bases. The CDR3 runs to 15 residues. J lost 4 bases, V lost 2 bases, and 4 bases had no gene match. The germline CDR1 and CDR2 sequences are MNHEY and SVGEGT. The DNA for the CDR3 is TGTGCCAGCAGTTACGAGGGAGGGCTCACCGGGGAGCTGTTTTTT. Its translation: CASSYEGGLTGELFF.

Remarks on this clonotype: The junction does not match germline at one end; this may be a read error. The rearrangement uses TRBV29-1 and TRBJ2-3; 11 bases agree with TRBD2. Germline V gives CDR1 SQVTM, CDR2 ANQGSEA. CDR3 length: 13 amino acids. The CDR3 loop reads CSVETSGRDAQYF. CDR3 DNA: TGCAGCGTTGAAACTAGCGGGAGAGATGCGCAGTATTTT.

Comments on this clonotype: Being one base from a much bigger clone, this may be a read error. V usage is TRBV7-9 and J usage is TRBJ2-7, with 11 bases lining up with TRBD2. The V segment lost 2 bases and the J segment 5 bases; nucleotides outside the gene matches: 11. The CDR3 spans 17 residues. Germline loops: CDR1 SEHNR, CDR2 FQNEAQ (reference sequence). The CDR3 here is CASSLTSGRGLTHEQYF. The CDR3, as DNA: TGTGCCAGCAGCTTAACTAGCGGGAGAGGTTTGACCCACGAGCAGTACTTC.

This chain links TRBV7-9 with TRBJ1-1, with unresolved D. Germline CDR1 reads SEHNR; CDR2 reads FQNEAQ (reference sequence). The CDR3 is 12 residues long. Trimming took 1 base from V and 11 from J, leaving 11 bases between them. The CDR3 spells CASSLGYGRAFF. The CDR3 nucleotides read TGTGCCAGCAGCTTAGGATACGGGAGGGCTTTCTTT. The variable domain in full, completed from reference TRBV7-9 and TRBJ1-1, reads DTGVSQNPRHKITKRGQNVTFRCDPISEHNRLYWYRQTLGQGPEFLTYFQNEAQLEKSRLLSDRFSAERPKGSFSTLEIQRTEQGDSAMYLCASSLGYGRAFFGQGTRLTVV.

This clonotype came up a few times. This sequence joins TRBV10-3 and TRBJ2-3, with D possibly matching TRBD2 (6 bases). CDR1 is ENHRY and CDR2 is SYGVKD in the germline V gene. There are 13 residues in the CDR3. V lost 6 bases and J lost 8, with 15 bases in between. The CDR3 bases are TGTGCCATCAGGGGGACTCCGGCGGGTACGCAGTATTTT. This translates into CAIRGTPAGTQYF.

This clonotype was seen at least ten times. The J gene is TRBJ2-1, the V gene TRBV11-2; perhaps TRBD1 as D (6 bases). CDR1 is SGHAT and CDR2 is FQNNGV in the germline V gene. Trimming took 4 bases from V and 4 from J, leaving 14 bases between them. CDR3 length: 15 amino acids. The CDR3 here is CASSYTGFRYNEQFF. DNA for the CDR3: TGTGCCAGCAGCTACACAGGGTTCCGGTACAATGAGCAGTTCTTC.

The chain has TRBV5-1 and TRBJ2-1; D gene unclear. Trimming removed 2 bases at V and 5 bases at J, with 14 bases between. The CDR3 runs to 15 residues. In germline, CDR1 is SGHRS, CDR2 YFSETQ. The CDR3 is CASSLDSPAHNEQFF. The CDR3 region has the DNA TGCGCCAGCAGCTTAGACTCTCCGGCCCACAATGAGCAGTTCTTC.

This clonotype occurred many times. The chain couples TRBV7-9 to TRBJ2-3, with 8 bases aligning to TRBD1. Germline V gene sequence: CDR1 SEHNR, CDR2 FQNEAQ (reference sequence). V shed 3 bases, J shed 10 bases, and the junction held 3 bases outside the gene matches. The CDR3 is 12 residues long. CDR3 sequence: CASSLTGEPQYF. In nucleotides, the CDR3 is TGTGCCAGCAGCTTGACAGGGGAGCCGCAGTATTTT.

The V and J genes are TRBV20-1 and TRBJ2-3, with D possibly TRBD2 on 6 matching bases. Per the germline V gene, CDR1 is DFQATT and CDR2 is SNEGSKA (reference sequence). This CDR3 spans 13 amino acids. Deletions cut 6 bases from V and 0 bases from J, with 10 bases between. The CDR3: CSARDFSTDTQYF. The CDR3 region has the DNA TGCAGTGCCCGGGACTTTAGCACAGATACGCAGTATTTT.